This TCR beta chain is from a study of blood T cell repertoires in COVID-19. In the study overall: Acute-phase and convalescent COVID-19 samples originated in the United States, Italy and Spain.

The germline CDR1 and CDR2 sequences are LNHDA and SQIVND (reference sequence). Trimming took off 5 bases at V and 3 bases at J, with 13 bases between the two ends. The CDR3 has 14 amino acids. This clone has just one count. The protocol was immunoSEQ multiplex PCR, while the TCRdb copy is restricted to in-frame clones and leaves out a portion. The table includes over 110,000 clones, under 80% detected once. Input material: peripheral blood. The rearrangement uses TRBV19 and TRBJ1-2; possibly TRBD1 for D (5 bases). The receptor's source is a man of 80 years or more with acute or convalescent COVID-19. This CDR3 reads CASSSSGVDYGYTF. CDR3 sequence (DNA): TGTGCCAGTAGTTCCTCGGGGGTGGACTATGGCTACACCTTC.